Following are 9 T cell receptor beta chains from one sample sequenced in a study of CD8+ T cells in alopecia areata. The authors extracted RNA and reverse transcribed it into cDNA as the sequencing template. Profiled with immunoSEQ multiplex PCR; TCRdb holds only in-frame clones, not every one. The sample carries about 110,000 clones, about 50% recorded once. The source material was NKG2D-low CD8+ T cells sorted from blood. The source is a human donor with alopecia areata.

This clone was counted between two and nine times. The rearrangement joins TRBV7-9 to TRBJ2-5, with a weak D call TRBD2 (5 bases). Per the germline V gene, CDR1 is SEHNR and CDR2 is FQNEAQ (reference sequence). The germline V and J ends were trimmed by 0 bases and 5 bases, with 10 bases remaining between them. CDR3 size: 14 residues. CDR3 region: CASSLAPSSETQYF. CDR3 nucleotides: TGTGCCAGCAGCTTAGCTCCTAGCTCCGAGACCCAGTACTTC.

The chain joins TRBV7-9 to TRBJ2-5; TRBD2 matches at 13 bases. The CDR3 is made up of 18 amino acids. CDR1 is SEHNR, CDR2 FQNEAQ, per germline (reference sequence). The junction had 11 bases not matched to a gene; V was cut back by 5 bases and J by 2 bases. CDR3 loop: CASSTTGLAGERQETQYF. For the CDR3, the DNA is TGTGCCAGCAGCACAACCGGACTAGCGGGAGAGAGGCAAGAGACCCAGTACTTC.

The J gene is TRBJ1-3, the V gene TRBV29-1; D possibly corresponds to TRBD1 (6 bases). The CDR3 length is 14 residues. Germline assignment: CDR1 SQVTM and CDR2 ANQGSEA. Deletions cut 6 bases from V and 1 base from J, with 13 bases between. The CDR3 DNA follows: TGCAGCGTCGCAACAGGGAGGTCTGGAAACACCATATATTTT. Residues: CSVATGRSGNTIYF.

In this sample, this clone turned up once. V and J are TRBV6-6 and TRBJ2-1, with a weak D call TRBD2 (6 bases). The V end was cut by 2 bases, the J end by 5 bases, with 13 bases between. This CDR3 has 15 amino acids. CDR1 and CDR2 (germline): MNHNY, SVGAGI (reference sequence). The CDR3, as DNA: TGTGCCAGCAGTTACCCTCGGGAGCTTAACAATGAGCAGTTCTTC. Translating it yields CASSYPRELNNEQFF.

This clone was recorded a few times. V gene TRBV5-1 combines with J gene TRBJ2-5; D unresolved. V dropped 5 bases and J dropped 0 bases, with 5 bases sitting between them. Germline V gene data show CDR1 as SGHRS and CDR2 as YFSETQ. This CDR3 comprises 12 residues. The CDR3 DNA follows: TGCGCCAGCAGTGAGTACCAAGAGACCCAGTACTTC. Translating gives CASSEYQETQYF.

The chain couples TRBV28 to TRBJ2-5; TRBD1 might be the D (6 bases). The CDR3 has 13 amino acids. Germline V gene data show CDR1 as MDHEN and CDR2 as SYDVKM. V was clipped by 7 bases and J by 3 bases, with 12 bases between them. DNA for the CDR3: TGTGCCAGCAACCCATCAGGGGAAGAGACCCAGTACTTC. This codes for CASNPSGEETQYF.

The genes are TRBV14 and TRBJ1-3, with 8 positions matching TRBD1. CDR1 is SGHDN and CDR2 is FVKESK in the germline V gene. CDR3 size: 19 residues. The V segment lost 6 bases and the J segment 0 bases; nucleotides outside the gene matches: 16. CDR3 in amino acids: CASSAIPGQEQVSGNTIYF. The DNA for the CDR3 is TGTGCCAGCAGTGCTATACCGGGACAGGAGCAGGTCTCTGGAAACACCATATATTTT.

The chain has TRBV5-6 and TRBJ2-5; the D is unclear. Trimming removed 0 bases from V and 5 bases from J, with 14 bases in between. Germline assignment: CDR1 SGHDT and CDR2 YYEEEE. The CDR3 runs to 15 residues. The CDR3 reads CASSLEPIALETQYF. The DNA for the CDR3 is TGTGCCAGCAGCTTGGAGCCTATCGCACTGGAGACCCAGTACTTC.

The CDR3 coding sequence is TGTGCCATCAGGGACATGACAGGGGCGTACACTGAAGCTTTCTTT. The encoded protein is CAIRDMTGAYTEAFF. V and J are TRBV10-3 and TRBJ1-1; TRBD1 agrees at 8 bases. The CDR3 loop spans 15 amino acids. J was trimmed by 3 bases and V by 6 bases; bases with no gene match: 9. CDR1 is ENHRY, CDR2 SYGVKD, per germline.